Below are 30 T cell receptor beta chains sequenced from a single sample in a study of cytomegalovirus exposure and HLA in healthy donors. PCR primers comprised 60 Vbeta and 13 Jbeta primers. Clones were sequenced by immunoSEQ multiplex PCR, and TCRdb holds only the in-frame ones, with some missing. The sample has 110,000 to 150,000 clones; about four fifths are singletons. Sequenced input: PBMCs. The receptors shown here come from a male donor in good health and CMV-seropositive.

The CDR3 is CASSGQDLNTEAFF. The DNA of the CDR3 is TGTGCCAGCAGTGGACAGGATTTGAACACTGAAGCTTTCTTT. The chain uses TRBV6-1 and TRBJ1-1, with a possible D match to TRBD1 (6 bases). Germline V lookup: CDR1 MNHNS, CDR2 SASEGT. The V end was cut by 4 bases, the J end by 0 bases, with 9 bases between. The CDR3 sequence is 14 residues long.

The chain employs TRBV6-4 and TRBJ1-5, with TRBD1 matching over 10 bases. In germline, CDR1 is MRHNA, CDR2 SNTAGT. Unmatched junction bases numbered 2, after V lost 3 bases and J lost 3 bases. The CDR3 runs 15 residues. For the CDR3, the DNA is TGTGCCAGCAGTGAGGGGACAGGGGCCAATCAGCCCCAGCATTTT. Translation gives CASSEGTGANQPQHF.

The rearrangement links TRBV7-6 to TRBJ1-5, with 7 bases lining up with TRBD1. J lost 5 bases, V lost 4 bases, and 2 bases had no gene match. CDR3 length: 13 amino acids. The germline gives CDR1 SGHVS, CDR2 FNYEAQ. CDR3 sequence reads: CASSSDRDQPQHF. The CDR3 DNA follows: TGTGCCAGCAGCTCTGACAGGGATCAGCCCCAGCATTTT. The variable domain in full, with the rest retrieved from reference TRBV7-6 and TRBJ1-5, is GAGVSQSPRYKVTKRGQDVALRCDPISGHVSLYWYRQALGQGPEFLTYFNYEAQQDKSGLPNDRFSAERPEGSISTLTIQRTEQRDSAMYRCASSSDRDQPQHFGDGTRLSIL.

The count of this clone is one. V gene TRBV2 combines with J gene TRBJ1-2, with TRBD1 matching over 10 bases. The germline V gene has CDR1 SNHLY and CDR2 FYNNEI. The V and J ends lost 7 bases and 2 bases, in that order; junction bases with no gene match: 7. This CDR3 contains 15 residues. Here the CDR3 reads CASIPQGQGNYGYTF. The CDR3 nucleotides read TGTGCCAGCATTCCTCAGGGACAGGGGAACTATGGCTACACCTTC.

V usage is TRBV13 and J usage is TRBJ2-1; D might be TRBD2 (6 bases). CDR1 PRHDT and CDR2 FYEKMQ come from the germline V gene (reference sequence). The CDR3 runs 14 residues. V was clipped by 1 base and J by 5 bases, with 9 bases between them. This CDR3 is CASSLVLANNEQFF. The CDR3 bases are TGTGCCAGCAGCTTAGTTCTAGCGAACAATGAGCAGTTCTTC.

This clone has only one observation. The genes are TRBV29-1 and TRBJ1-1; D is undetermined. Germline values: CDR1 SQVTM, CDR2 ANQGSEA. The CDR3 runs 12 residues. Trimming took 8 bases from V and 1 from J, leaving 11 bases between them. Here the CDR3 DNA reads TGCAGCACTCACTTAAGGAACACTGAAGCTTTCTTT. Its protein is CSTHLRNTEAFF.

The chain recombines TRBV5-6 with TRBJ2-3; TRBD2 matches 8 bases. The length of the CDR3 is 16 residues. J was trimmed by 2 bases and V by 4 bases; bases with no gene match: 9. Germline values: CDR1 SGHDT, CDR2 YYEEEE. CDR3 in DNA: TGTGCCAGCAGCGTATCAGCGGGGGTAACCACAGATACGCAGTATTTT. It encodes CASSVSAGVTTDTQYF.

The chain is built from TRBV18 and TRBJ2-2; 9 bases are a match to TRBD2. The V and J ends lost 4 bases and 2 bases, in that order; junction bases with no gene match: 2. The V gene's germline CDR1 is KGHSH and CDR2 LQKENI. The CDR3 has 15 residues. CDR3 in DNA: TGTGCCAGCTCACTGGGACTAGCCAACACCGGGGAGCTGTTTTTT. This encodes CASSLGLANTGELFF.

The gene calls are TRBV19 and TRBJ2-1; 9 positions agree with TRBD1. The CDR3 is 12 amino acids. Germline CDR1 reads LNHDA; CDR2 reads SQIVND (reference sequence). V shed 5 bases, J shed 9 bases, and the junction held 2 bases outside the gene matches. CDR3 nucleotide sequence: TGTGCCAGTAGTCACAGGGGGCTTGAGCAGTTCTTC. Translated: CASSHRGLEQFF.

The chain recombines TRBV7-9 with TRBJ1-1; the D is unclear. There are 14 residues in the CDR3. V lost 5 bases and J 5 bases, leaving 15 bases between the germline ends. Germline V gene data show CDR1 as SEHNR and CDR2 as FQNEAQ (reference sequence). The CDR3 bases are TGTGCCAGCAGCGCCGGGATCCTGGGTACTGAAGCTTTCTTT. This sequence encodes CASSAGILGTEAFF.

This chain uses TRBV7-9 with TRBJ2-7; D is possibly TRBD2 (6 bases). Per the germline V gene, CDR1 is SEHNR and CDR2 is FQNEAQ (reference sequence). The CDR3 extends over 17 amino acids. V lost 4 bases to trimming and J lost 1 base, with 20 bases between them. This CDR3 reads CASSSTPGVAESYEQYF. CDR3 in DNA: TGTGCCAGCAGCTCCACCCCCGGGGTAGCGGAATCCTACGAGCAGTACTTC.

The rearrangement links TRBV9 to TRBJ2-2, with TRBD2 as a possible D gene (6 bases). Germline loops: CDR1 SGDLS, CDR2 YYNGEE. V lost 1 base, J lost 0 bases, and 10 bases lay in between. The CDR3 runs 16 residues. CDR3 region: CASSVSLATNTGELFF. Here the CDR3 DNA reads TGTGCCAGCAGCGTATCCCTAGCGACGAACACCGGGGAGCTGTTTTTT. Full variable domain (outside the CDR3, taken from reference TRBV9 and TRBJ2-2): DSGVTQTPKHLITATGQRVTLRCSPRSGDLSVYWYQQSLDQGLQFLIQYYNGEERAKGNILERFSAQQFPDLHSELNLSSLELGDSALYFCASSVSLATNTGELFFGEGSRLTVL.

The V gene is TRBV5-6, the J gene TRBJ1-6, with D possibly matching TRBD1 (6 bases). The CDR3 is made up of 14 amino acids. The V gene lost 0 bases and the J gene lost 8 bases, with 9 bases spanning the gap. The V gene's germline CDR1 is SGHDT and CDR2 YYEEEE. The CDR3 loop is CASSLDRVDSPLHF. For the CDR3, the DNA is TGTGCCAGCAGCTTGGACAGGGTTGATTCACCCCTCCACTTT.

V usage is TRBV9 and J usage is TRBJ2-7, with TRBD2 matching over 7 bases. The CDR3 extends over 16 amino acids. The V segment lost 0 bases and the J segment 0 bases; nucleotides outside the gene matches: 6. Germline values: CDR1 SGDLS, CDR2 YYNGEE. CDR3 protein: CASSVGSGLASYEQYF. The CDR3 DNA is TGTGCCAGCAGCGTAGGTAGCGGGCTTGCCTCCTACGAGCAGTACTTC.

In its sample, this clone was seen a few times. In nucleotides, the CDR3 is TGTGCCAGCAGTTACTCGGGACTAGCCGCGATGGAGCAGTACTTC. As protein: CASSYSGLAAMEQYF. The chain combines TRBV6-5 with TRBJ2-7; 9 nucleotides agree with TRBD2. Losses at the gene ends were 0 bases for V and 7 bases for J; bases not matched to a gene: 7. There are 15 residues in the CDR3. Germline values: CDR1 MNHEY, CDR2 SVGAGI.

This sequence joins TRBV18 and TRBJ2-5; D is unclear. Germline CDR1 and CDR2: KGHSH and LQKENI. V lost 0 bases and J 1 base, leaving 6 bases between the germline ends. The CDR3 extends over 14 amino acids. Written as DNA, the CDR3 is TGTGCCAGCTCACCACCGTCCAGCCAAGAGACCCAGTACTTC. This sequence encodes CASSPPSSQETQYF.

This chain links TRBV5-1 with TRBJ2-3; 10 bases map to TRBD2. This CDR3 contains 14 residues. The J segment lost 8 bases and the V segment lost 2 bases, leaving 5 bases of the junction unmatched. Germline loops: CDR1 SGHRS, CDR2 YFSETQ. CDR3 bases: TGCGCCAGCAGCTTCGGGACTAGCGAGGGTACGCAGTATTTT. This gives the protein CASSFGTSEGTQYF. The whole variable domain, filled in from reference TRBV5-1 and TRBJ2-3, reads KAGVTQTPRYLIKTRGQQVTLSCSPISGHRSVSWYQQTPGQGLQFLFEYFSETQRNKGNFPGRFSGRQFSNSRSEMNVSTLELGDSALYLCASSFGTSEGTQYFGPGTRLTVL.

This chain links TRBV10-3 with TRBJ2-3; 8 bases line up with TRBD2. V was pared by 2 bases and J by 1 base, with 8 bases of the junction left unmatched. The germline V gene encodes CDR1 ENHRY and CDR2 SYGVKD. This CDR3 has 17 amino acids. The CDR3 DNA sequence: TGTGCCATCAGTGAGACCTTAGCGGGGACTGGCACAGATACGCAGTATTTT. This codes for CAISETLAGTGTDTQYF.

This clone has just one count. The V gene is TRBV19, the J gene TRBJ2-2, with TRBD2 matching 7 bases. Germline lookup yields CDR1 LNHDA and CDR2 SQIVND (reference sequence). With V trimmed by 3 bases and J by 6 bases, 10 bases remained unmatched. This CDR3 region has 16 residues. The CDR3 nucleotides are TGTGCCAGTAGTATCGGTAGTAGCGGGTTCGCCGGGGAGCTGTTTTTT. This sequence encodes CASSIGSSGFAGELFF.

DNA for the CDR3: TGCAGCGTTGAAATGGACAACTCCTACGAGCAGTACTTC. It specifies CSVEMDNSYEQYF. This chain connects TRBV29-1 to TRBJ2-7; possible D gene TRBD1, 5 bases. Germline V lookup: CDR1 SQVTM, CDR2 ANQGSEA. The CDR3 covers 13 residues. V lost 2 bases to trimming and J lost 0 bases, with 8 bases between them.

V is TRBV2 and J is TRBJ2-1, with 7 nucleotides matching TRBD2. V shed 1 base, J shed 7 bases, and the junction held 7 bases outside the gene matches. Germline CDR1 is SNHLY and CDR2 is FYNNEI. The CDR3 loop spans 15 amino acids. The CDR3 DNA reads as TGTGCCAGCAGTGAAGGGGGGGGGAGGATAAATGAGCAGTTCTTC. Its translation: CASSEGGGRINEQFF.

This sequence joins TRBV4-3 and TRBJ1-1; D ambiguous. The germline V and J ends were trimmed by 2 bases and 0 bases, with 7 bases remaining between them. CDR3 size: 14 residues. The germline CDR1 and CDR2 sequences are LGHNA and YSLEER. The CDR3 DNA follows: TGCGCCAGCAGCCAATCCTTATTGAACACTGAAGCTTTCTTT. Translated, it gives CASSQSLLNTEAFF.

The chain links TRBV19 to TRBJ1-5; D is uncertain. Germline-derived CDR1 and CDR2 are LNHDA and SQIVND (reference sequence). Trimming left V 4 bases short and J 8 bases short, with 12 bases between. The CDR3 runs to 13 residues. CDR3 sequence reads: CASSRSAGEPQHF. The CDR3 bases are TGTGCCAGTAGTAGGTCAGCCGGGGAGCCCCAGCATTTT.

CDR3 in DNA: TGTGCCAGCAGCCACCCGGGACTAGCGGACTACGAGCAGTACTTC. Its translation: CASSHPGLADYEQYF. V usage is TRBV4-2 and J usage is TRBJ2-7, with TRBD2 matching over 11 bases. The V segment lost 3 bases and the J segment 3 bases; nucleotides outside the gene matches: 4. The CDR3 consists of 15 residues. Germline values: CDR1 LGHNA, CDR2 YNFKEQ.

J is TRBJ2-5 and V is TRBV4-3; 10 positions match TRBD1. The CDR3 spans 16 residues. Germline assignment: CDR1 LGHNA and CDR2 YSLEER. Trimming at V came to 4 bases and at J to 4 bases, leaving 9 bases not matched to a gene. The CDR3 loop reads CASSRGAGQGSETQYF. The CDR3, as DNA: TGCGCCAGCAGCCGAGGAGCGGGACAGGGGTCAGAGACCCAGTACTTC.

The genes are TRBV28 and TRBJ2-5; D is unresolved. V lost 4 bases to trimming and J lost 6 bases, with 12 bases between them. The CDR3 runs to 13 residues. Germline V CDR1 and CDR2: MDHEN, SYDVKM. In DNA form, the CDR3 reads TGTGCCAGCAGTTCTACTATCGGAAAGACCCAGTACTTC. Encoded protein: CASSSTIGKTQYF.

The chain couples TRBV15 to TRBJ1-5; maybe TRBD1 (5 bases). Germline V gene sequence: CDR1 LNHNV, CDR2 YYDKDF (reference sequence). The V gene lost 0 bases and the J gene lost 3 bases, with 9 bases spanning the gap. The CDR3 has 15 amino acids. The CDR3 DNA follows: TGTGCCACCAGCAGAGATCGGGGGTTCAATCAGCCCCAGCATTTT. It codes for CATSRDRGFNQPQHF.

This clone was recorded once. The rearrangement joins TRBV10-3 to TRBJ2-2; 9 bases map to TRBD2. CDR1 is ENHRY and CDR2 is SYGVKD in the germline V gene. The CDR3 contains 16 residues. Trimming removed 2 bases from V and 0 bases from J; junction bases left unmatched: 1. The CDR3 protein is CAISEAGGPNTGELFF. Written as DNA, the CDR3 is TGTGCCATCAGTGAGGCGGGAGGGCCGAACACCGGGGAGCTGTTTTTT.

The J gene is TRBJ1-4, the V gene TRBV18; a possible D gene is TRBD1 (5 bases). Germline CDR1 KGHSH, CDR2 LQKENI. The ends were cut back, 4 bases at V and 7 bases at J, with 10 bases in the middle. The CDR3 consists of 13 residues. CDR3 sequence reads: CASSRGVSEKLFF. The CDR3 coding sequence is TGTGCCAGCTCACGGGGGGTCAGTGAAAAACTGTTTTTT. The variable domain in full, with the rest retrieved from reference TRBV18 and TRBJ1-4, is NAGVMQNPRHLVRRRGQEARLRCSPMKGHSHVYWYRQLPEEGLKFMVYLQKENIIDESGMPKERFSAEFPKEGPSILRIQQVVRGDSAAYFCASSRGVSEKLFFGSGTQLSVL.

A single count supports this clone. J is TRBJ2-7 and V is TRBV5-5, with 10 nucleotides matching TRBD2. J gave up 5 bases and V 2 bases, and 7 bases lay outside the gene matches. CDR1 is SGHKS and CDR2 is YYEKEE in the germline V gene (reference sequence). The CDR3 loop spans 15 amino acids. As DNA, the CDR3 is TGTGCCAGCAGCTTTGGCCAGCGGGAGGGACACGAGCAGTACTTC. It is translated as CASSFGQREGHEQYF.